The 30 T cell receptor beta chains below come from one sample, sequenced in a study of shared clonotypes between healthy human individuals. Profiled with immunoSEQ multiplex PCR; TCRdb holds only in-frame clones, not every one. The data hold under 2,500,000 clones, with approximately 94% observed a single time. The sample was naive CD4+ T cells sorted from blood. Regarding subset: CD45RA+ positively selected. Source of these receptors: a young man in good health.

This sequence joins TRBV12-5 and TRBJ2-5; no clear D gene. Trimming took 5 bases from V and 3 from J, leaving 4 bases between them. The CDR3 is 11 residues long. Germline V gives CDR1 LGHNT, CDR2 FRNRAP. The CDR3 here is CASGVEETQYF. The DNA for the CDR3 is TGTGCTAGTGGTGTAGAAGAGACCCAGTACTTC.

This clone was seen a single time. The rearrangement uses TRBV10-3 and TRBJ2-5; 8 bases map to TRBD2. The CDR3 runs 12 residues. V lost 11 bases to trimming and J lost 12 bases; unmatched junction nucleotides: 14. Germline lookup yields CDR1 ENHRY and CDR2 SYGVKD. CDR3 sequence: CAAASSGGGKYF. The CDR3 DNA reads TGTGCCGCCGCATCCAGCGGGGGAGGGAAGTACTTC.

This chain joins TRBV6-1 and TRBJ1-4, with D possibly matching TRBD1 (6 bases). The germline V gene has CDR1 MNHNS and CDR2 SASEGT. The V gene lost 6 bases and the J gene lost 3 bases, with 11 bases spanning the gap. The CDR3 loop spans 14 amino acids. CDR3 in amino acids: CASSRGIANEKLFF. DNA for the CDR3: TGTGCCAGCAGCAGGGGTATAGCTAATGAAAAACTGTTTTTT.

The chain has TRBV10-3 and TRBJ1-2; D gene ambiguous. Trimming removed 0 bases at V and 2 bases at J, with 7 bases between. The CDR3 extends over 14 amino acids. The germline gives CDR1 ENHRY, CDR2 SYGVKD. The CDR3 DNA reads as TGTGCCATCAGTGAGTCGGGCAGAAACTATGGCTACACCTTC. The encoded protein is CAISESGRNYGYTF.

The rearrangement uses TRBV27 and TRBJ1-2; TRBD1 agrees at 7 bases. CDR3 length equals 14 residues. Germline V CDR1 and CDR2: MNHEY, SMNVEV (reference sequence). Losses at the gene ends were 6 bases for V and 5 bases for J; bases not matched to a gene: 9. CDR3 nucleotides: TGTGCCAGCAGGAAGACAGGGAGCCTTTATGGCTACACCTTC. Amino acids: CASRKTGSLYGYTF.

The chain is built from TRBV5-1 and TRBJ2-1; 10 nucleotides match TRBD2. The CDR3 sequence is 16 residues long. Trimming took 4 bases from V and 5 from J; bases not matched to a gene: 9. Germline loops: CDR1 SGHRS, CDR2 YFSETQ. The CDR3 region is CASSARTSGYNNEQFF. For the CDR3, the DNA is TGCGCCAGCAGCGCCCGGACTAGCGGTTATAACAATGAGCAGTTCTTC.

The chain has TRBV15 and TRBJ1-5, with D possibly being TRBD1 (6 bases). V shed 7 bases and J shed 3 bases, with 25 bases lying between them. This CDR3 is built from 18 residues. Germline V CDR1 and CDR2: LNHNV, YYDKDF (reference sequence). The CDR3 sequence is CATTVKNRASFHNQPQHF. The DNA of the CDR3 is TGTGCCACCACGGTCAAGAACAGGGCCTCATTCCACAATCAGCCCCAGCATTTT.

J is TRBJ1-5 and V is TRBV6-6; D possibly corresponds to TRBD1 (6 bases). Trimming cost V 6 bases and J 2 bases, with 14 bases left between them. The CDR3 is 15 residues long. Germline V gene lookup returns CDR1 MNHNY and CDR2 SVGAGI (reference sequence). DNA of the CDR3: TGTGCCAGCAGCTCCAGGGGAGGTGGCAATCAGCCCCAGCATTTT. Protein product: CASSSRGGGNQPQHF.

This chain uses TRBV7-9 with TRBJ2-2, with 9 bases fitting TRBD2. CDR1 and CDR2 (germline): SEHNR, FQNEAQ (reference sequence). The CDR3 sequence is 17 residues long. V shed 3 bases and J 4 bases; nucleotides not matched to a gene: 9. The CDR3 DNA follows: TGTGCCAGCAGCTTGGGGACTAGCCGCTCCGGCACCGGGGAGCTGTTTTTT. As protein: CASSLGTSRSGTGELFF.

V gene TRBV18 combines with J gene TRBJ2-2; D unclear. The V and J ends lost 0 bases and 5 bases respectively, with 7 bases between them. The CDR3 loop spans 14 amino acids. Per the germline V gene, CDR1 is KGHSH and CDR2 is LQKENI. The CDR3 here is CASSPPLQTGELFF. Here the CDR3 DNA reads TGTGCCAGCTCACCACCCTTACAGACCGGGGAGCTGTTTTTT.

Points on this clone: The sample contains more than one DNA sequence encoding this CDR3. The gene calls are TRBV6-5 and TRBJ1-1; a weak D match, TRBD1 (5 bases). The CDR3 sequence is 12 residues long. Between the trimmed V and J ends, which lost 2 bases and 7 bases, there was a span of 8 bases. Germline CDR1 reads MNHEY; CDR2 reads SVGAGI. The CDR3 sequence is CASSYRGGEAFF. The CDR3 nucleotides read TGTGCCAGCAGTTACCGCGGGGGTGAAGCTTTCTTT.

The chain couples TRBV9 to TRBJ2-1; 8 bases agree with TRBD2. This CDR3 has 16 residues. Looked up from germline, CDR1 is SGDLS and CDR2 is YYNGEE. Germline trimming cut 4 bases from V and 2 bases from J; bases unmatched to any gene: 8. CDR3 sequence (DNA): TGTGCCAGCAGCCCGAGAGGGCGGGAGGCCTACAATGAGCAGTTCTTC. It yields the protein CASSPRGREAYNEQFF.

V gene TRBV7-3 combines with J gene TRBJ2-5, with 7 bases identical to TRBD1. Germline lookup yields CDR1 SGHTA and CDR2 FQGTGA. J gave up 5 bases and V 2 bases, and 8 bases lay outside the gene matches. The CDR3 runs 15 residues. The CDR3 nucleotides read TGTGCCAGCAGCTTACAGGGGGTCGCAGGGGAGACCCAGTACTTC. It yields the protein CASSLQGVAGETQYF. Full variable domain (remainder filled in from reference TRBV7-3 and TRBJ2-5): GAGVSQTPSNKVTEKGKYVELRCDPISGHTALYWYRQSLGQGPEFLIYFQGTGAADDSGLPNDRFFAVRPEGSVSTLKIQRTERGDSAVYLCASSLQGVAGETQYFGPGTRLLVL.

The V call is TRBV20-1, the J call TRBJ2-1; D unresolved. V lost 7 bases to trimming and J lost 9 bases, with 7 bases between them. CDR3 length: 9 amino acids. Germline V lookup: CDR1 DFQATT, CDR2 SNEGSKA (reference sequence). The CDR3 spells CSVESEQFF. The CDR3 DNA follows: TGCAGTGTCGAGAGTGAGCAGTTCTTC.

This chain connects TRBV10-3 to TRBJ2-3; D is uncertain. Germline V gene sequence: CDR1 ENHRY, CDR2 SYGVKD. The V and J ends lost 7 bases and 6 bases respectively, with 8 bases between them. This CDR3 is 11 amino acids long. CDR3 region: CAITEGDTQYF. CDR3 nucleotide sequence: TGTGCCATCACCGAAGGGGATACGCAGTATTTT.

The chain is built from TRBV4-3 and TRBJ2-1; D is uncertain. Deletions cut 0 bases from V and 6 bases from J, with 27 bases between. Germline CDR1 reads LGHNA; CDR2 reads YSLEER. The CDR3 length is 20 residues. CDR3 region: CASSQDFAVVKSSFGNEQFF. The CDR3 DNA is TGCGCCAGCAGCCAAGATTTTGCGGTTGTAAAATCATCTTTCGGCAATGAGCAGTTCTTC.

V gene TRBV29-1 combines with J gene TRBJ2-5; D ambiguous. Trimming removed 4 bases at V and 10 bases at J, with 13 bases between. This CDR3 comprises 11 residues. Germline loops: CDR1 SQVTM, CDR2 ANQGSEA. This CDR3 reads CSVVVAINQYF. In nucleotides, the CDR3 is TGCAGCGTTGTGGTCGCGATAAACCAGTACTTC.

The gene calls are TRBV30 and TRBJ1-2; a weak D match, TRBD1 (6 bases). The germline gives CDR1 GTSNPN, CDR2 SVGIG (reference sequence). Trimming pared 3 bases from V and 2 bases from J, leaving 10 bases between. The CDR3 is 13 residues long. The CDR3 region has the DNA TGTGCCTGGAGGTCCAGGGGCAACTATGGCTACACCTTC. Translating it yields CAWRSRGNYGYTF. Drawing the rest from reference TRBV30 and TRBJ1-2, the complete variable domain is SQTIHQWPATLVQPVGSPLSLECTVEGTSNPNLYWYRQAAGRGLQLLFYSVGIGQISSEVPQNLSASRPQDRQFILSSKKLLLSDSGFYLCAWRSRGNYGYTFGSGTRLTVV.

On this clone itself: This sample also contains other DNA sequences that code for the same CDR3. The chain is built from TRBV30 and TRBJ1-2, with 9 bases aligning to TRBD1. J gave up 4 bases and V 0 bases, and 3 bases lay outside the gene matches. The CDR3 has 14 amino acids. The germline V gene encodes CDR1 GTSNPN and CDR2 SVGIG (reference sequence). The CDR3 here is CAWSVNRGPYGYTF. Here the CDR3 DNA reads TGTGCCTGGAGTGTTAACAGGGGGCCCTATGGCTACACCTTC.

The J gene is TRBJ1-6, the V gene TRBV28, with D possibly being TRBD1 (5 bases). CDR3 size: 15 residues. CDR1 and CDR2 from the germline V gene are MDHEN and SYDVKM. Trimming shortened V by 1 base and J by 5 bases, and 9 bases separated the two germline ends. The CDR3 sequence: CASSLSGRHNSPLHF. In DNA form, the CDR3 reads TGTGCCAGCAGTTTATCGGGGCGACATAATTCACCCCTCCACTTT.

The chain links TRBV10-3 to TRBJ2-7; TRBD1 is a possible D gene (6 bases). Trimming pared 0 bases from V and 6 bases from J, leaving 18 bases between. Germline CDR1 ENHRY, CDR2 SYGVKD. This CDR3 is 16 amino acids long. DNA of the CDR3: TGTGCCATCAGTGAGTCCCGGGCAGGGGACGGAGGCGAGCAGTACTTC. It translates to CAISESRAGDGGEQYF.

J is TRBJ2-7 and V is TRBV4-1; 11 bases are a match to TRBD2. The CDR3 runs 15 residues. Germline V gene data show CDR1 as MGHRA and CDR2 as YSYEKL. V gave up 4 bases and J gave up 3 bases; unmatched junction bases: 5. The CDR3 coding sequence is TGCGCCAGCAGCCGAATGACTAGCGGGGACTACGAGCAGTACTTC. It codes for CASSRMTSGDYEQYF.

V gene TRBV29-1 combines with J gene TRBJ2-1, with unresolved D. Trimming cost V 6 bases and J 0 bases, with 12 bases left between them. The germline CDR1 and CDR2 sequences are SQVTM and ANQGSEA. The CDR3 covers 14 residues. CDR3 nucleotides: TGCAGCGTCAAGAGAGTGAGCTCCTACAATGAGCAGTTCTTC. Protein: CSVKRVSSYNEQFF.

CDR3 nucleotide sequence: TGTGCCACCCGGGTCTCGAACACCGGGGAGCTGTTTTTT. Protein product: CATRVSNTGELFF. The chain combines TRBV9 with TRBJ2-2; D gene ambiguous. Trimming took off 9 bases at V and 0 bases at J, with 9 bases between the two ends. The CDR3 is made up of 13 amino acids. Germline CDR1 and CDR2: SGDLS and YYNGEE. Drawing the rest from reference TRBV9 and TRBJ2-2, the complete variable domain is DSGVTQTPKHLITATGQRVTLRCSPRSGDLSVYWYQQSLDQGLQFLIQYYNGEERAKGNILERFSAQQFPDLHSELNLSSLELGDSALYFCATRVSNTGELFFGEGSRLTVL.

The chain's CDR3 is CSAYKSGTGGIYGYTF. The DNA of the CDR3 is TGCAGCGCCTATAAGTCCGGGACAGGGGGCATCTATGGCTACACCTTC. The chain couples TRBV29-1 to TRBJ1-2, with 12 bases aligning to TRBD1. V gave up 7 bases and J gave up 4 bases; unmatched junction bases: 13. Per the germline V gene, CDR1 is SQVTM and CDR2 is ANQGSEA. This CDR3 has 16 residues.

This clone was counted a single time. The V gene is TRBV19, the J gene TRBJ1-3, with D uncertain. The germline V and J ends were trimmed by 5 bases and 0 bases, with 8 bases remaining between them. Germline V gives CDR1 LNHDA, CDR2 SQIVND (reference sequence). This CDR3 has 14 amino acids. This CDR3 is CASSPVPSGNTIYF. The DNA for the CDR3 is TGTGCCAGTAGTCCGGTCCCCTCTGGAAACACCATATATTTT.

The chain links TRBV19 to TRBJ1-5; D possibly corresponds to TRBD1 (6 bases). V was cut by 3 bases and J by 5 bases, with 11 bases left in between. This CDR3 has 14 residues. The germline V gene encodes CDR1 LNHDA and CDR2 SQIVND (reference sequence). The CDR3, as DNA: TGTGCCAGTAGTATTACAGGGTCCCATCAGCCCCAGCATTTT. Residues: CASSITGSHQPQHF.

Only one count was recorded for this clone. The chain links TRBV28 to TRBJ1-2; a weak D match, TRBD1 (6 bases). Germline V gene data show CDR1 as MDHEN and CDR2 as SYDVKM. V was trimmed by 6 bases and J by 5 bases, leaving 13 bases between them. CDR3 length: 13 residues. CDR3 sequence: CASSRGREYGYTF. The CDR3 bases are TGTGCCAGCAGCAGGGGCAGGGAGTATGGCTACACCTTC.

The J gene is TRBJ1-1, the V gene TRBV10-3; 7 nucleotides match TRBD1. The CDR3 runs to 14 residues. Germline loops: CDR1 ENHRY, CDR2 SYGVKD. J lost 2 bases, V lost 6 bases, and 6 bases had no gene match. CDR3 protein: CAISGTVVNTEAFF. In DNA, the CDR3 is TGTGCCATCAGCGGGACAGTTGTTAACACTGAAGCTTTCTTT.

This clone was counted once. An end of the junction does not agree with germline; a read error may underlie this. V gene TRBV30 combines with J gene TRBJ2-3; D not certain. The CDR3 length is 13 residues. CDR1 and CDR2 from the germline V gene are GTSNPN and SVGIG (reference sequence). The CDR3 is CAWRKGSKDTQYF. The CDR3 bases are TGTGCCTGGAGGAAAGGTAGCAAAGATACGCAGTATTTT.